The 19 T cell receptor beta chains listed next were all sequenced from one sample in a study of monozygotic twins with inflammatory bowel disease. One entry per CDR3 protein, without DNA, is what TCRdb gives after re-calling the 5' RACE reads. In total, the table holds more than 350,000 distinct CDR3 sequences. The sequenced sample was blood. These receptor sequences come from a human donor with ulcerative colitis or Crohn's disease, or a healthy co-twin of an affected twin (not recorded which).

V is TRBV9 and J is TRBJ1-2; as DNA is missing, the TRBD1 call by TCRdb cannot be tested. Germline CDR1 is SGDLS and CDR2 is YYNGEE. This CDR3 is built from 14 residues. The CDR3 is CASSASGQDYGYTF.

CDR3 protein: CASSSIVIFSYNEQFF. This sequence joins TRBV11-2 and TRBJ2-1. CDR1 is SGHAT, CDR2 FQNNGV, per germline. The CDR3 loop spans 16 amino acids.

The chain has TRBV7-9 and TRBJ1-6; TCRdb reports TRBD1, a call that lacks DNA to check it against. The CDR3 loop spans 14 amino acids. Per germline, CDR1 SEHNR and CDR2 FQNEAQ (reference sequence). The CDR3: CASSWTGQDPPLHF.

V usage is TRBV7-2 and J usage is TRBJ2-1. CDR3 size: 15 residues. Germline-derived CDR1 and CDR2 are SGHTA and FQGNSA. CDR3: CASSFWAGSYDEQFF. The full variable domain, completed using reference TRBV7-2 and TRBJ2-1, is GAGVSQSPSNKVTEKGKDVELRCDPISGHTALYWYRQSLGQGLEFLIYFQGNSAPDKSGLPSDRFSAERTGGSVSTLTIQRTQQEDSAVYLCASSFWAGSYDEQFFGPGTRLTVL.

The rearrangement joins TRBV7-9 to TRBJ2-7; TCRdb reports TRBD2, a call that lacks DNA to check it against. The germline gives CDR1 SEHNR, CDR2 FQNEAQ (reference sequence). The CDR3 extends over 15 amino acids. This CDR3 reads CASSLDGTSSTEQYF.

The chain links TRBV7-3 to TRBJ1-2. Germline V CDR1 and CDR2: SGHTA, FQGTGA. This CDR3 region has 15 residues. This CDR3 is CASSPGGPGFHGYTF.

V and J are TRBV7-2 and TRBJ2-5; checking the TCRdb D call of TRBD1 is not possible without DNA. This CDR3 contains 15 residues. Germline CDR1 reads SGHTA; CDR2 reads FQGNSA. The CDR3 spells CASSRGGGAEETQYF.

The CDR3: CSVEDRGARETQYF. The chain combines TRBV29-1 with TRBJ2-5; the TCRdb D gene call, TRBD1, has no DNA to confirm it. The CDR3 is made up of 14 amino acids. CDR1 is SQVTM, CDR2 ANQGSEA, per germline.

The J gene is TRBJ2-6, the V gene TRBV14. Germline V lookup: CDR1 SGHDN, CDR2 FVKESK. This CDR3 has 16 residues. The CDR3 reads CASSQDRGSGANVLTF.

The rearrangement joins TRBV28 to TRBJ2-5; checking the TCRdb D call of TRBD2 is not possible without DNA. This CDR3 is 15 amino acids long. Germline V gene lookup returns CDR1 MDHEN and CDR2 SYDVKM. This CDR3 is CASREGTSRKETQYF.

This chain uses TRBV7-6 with TRBJ2-1; TCRdb designates TRBD2, a call that cannot be tested without DNA. The germline gives CDR1 SGHVS, CDR2 FNYEAQ. The length of the CDR3 is 18 residues. The chain's CDR3 is CASSRTIAGLRSYNEQFF.

The rearrangement links TRBV5-1 to TRBJ2-7; TCRdb lists TRBD1, though no DNA is available to test this call. CDR1 SGHRS and CDR2 YFSETQ come from the germline V gene. CDR3 length: 15 amino acids. This CDR3 is CASSSPDRGVHEQYF. The variable domain in full, with the rest retrieved from reference TRBV5-1 and TRBJ2-7, is KAGVTQTPRYLIKTRGQQVTLSCSPISGHRSVSWYQQTPGQGLQFLFEYFSETQRNKGNFPGRFSGRQFSNSRSEMNVSTLELGDSALYLCASSSPDRGVHEQYFGPGTRLTVT.

The chain links TRBV5-1 to TRBJ2-1; absent DNA, TCRdb's TRBD2 call cannot be checked. CDR1 is SGHRS and CDR2 is YFSETQ in the germline V gene. CDR3 size: 16 residues. The CDR3: CASSETTSGGTDEQFF.

V gene TRBV5-1 combines with J gene TRBJ2-1; TCRdb's D call, TRBD1, is unchecked because there is no DNA. Germline V gene lookup returns CDR1 SGHRS and CDR2 YFSETQ. This CDR3 is 16 amino acids long. Here the CDR3 reads CASSQTQGSSYNEQFF.

The chain has TRBV11-3 and TRBJ2-7; there is no DNA to check the TCRdb D call of TRBD1. This CDR3 has 15 amino acids. The V gene's germline CDR1 is SGHNT and CDR2 YENEEA. The CDR3 region is CASSLLRGVAFEQYF.

J is TRBJ2-7 and V is TRBV5-1; with no DNA, the TCRdb D assignment of TRBD1 cannot be verified. This CDR3 spans 14 amino acids. CDR1 and CDR2 from the germline V gene are SGHRS and YFSETQ. The CDR3 spells CASSGTGFTYEQYF.

CDR3: CASSPSGIMNTEAFF. The chain carries TRBV18 and TRBJ1-1. The CDR3 contains 15 residues. CDR1 is KGHSH and CDR2 is LQKENI in the germline V gene.

The chain uses TRBV5-1 and TRBJ2-2. The CDR3 covers 14 residues. Germline lookup yields CDR1 SGHRS and CDR2 YFSETQ. CDR3 protein: CASTSYRDTGELFF.

This chain joins TRBV27 and TRBJ2-1; without DNA, the TCRdb call of TRBD2 cannot be checked. Germline lookup yields CDR1 MNHEY and CDR2 SMNVEV (reference sequence). This CDR3 spans 16 amino acids. CDR3 sequence reads: CASSLSGTVSGYEQFF.